This T cell receptor (beta chain) comes out of a study of tumor-infiltrating lymphocytes in primary liver carcinoma. On the study more broadly: Recorded tumor stage was T1-T3 N0M0, with diameters of roughly 4.2 to 10 cm. Broader study findings: Tumor region pairs overlapped more than did tumor-adjacent and tumor-blood pairs.

From unsorted bulk tissue weighing roughly 17-34 mg, DNA and RNA were co-extracted. Concerning this clonotype itself: What it recognizes is unknown. The junction shows a germline mismatch at one end, possibly a read error.

Constant-region priming of approximately 0.55 ug total RNA yielded TCR beta cDNA. ARM-PCR was slightly modified, and three nested multiplex PCR rounds with it gave rise to the TCR beta libraries. TCRdb analysed the multiplex PCR reads with MiXCR anew, one entry per CDR3 protein. The repertoire has just under 95,000 distinct CDR3 sequences, around 68% of them found once; the top ten carry around 26%. The sequencing input was tumor-adjacent normal liver tissue. The TCR sequence derives from a man aged 35 to 55 with primary liver carcinoma and hepatitis B virus infection.

CDR3 nucleotide sequence: TGTGCTAGCAGGCCGTTTTCGGGCGAGCAGTGCTTC. Translating gives CASRPFSGEQCF. This chain uses TRBV6-5 with TRBJ2-7; D is uncertain. The CDR3 extends over 12 amino acids. The germline CDR1 and CDR2 sequences are MNHEY and SVGAGI.